These 19 T cell receptor beta chains share one sample of origin, sequenced in a study of PD-1 blockade in classical Hodgkin lymphoma. Time point defined: cycle 4 day 1 (C4D1), after 5 to 7 weeks of nivolumab. All trial patients relapsed after autologous stem cell transplantation. Purification of CD4+ T cells from thawed PBMCs was performed via magnetic negative selection. Sequencing was performed with immunoSEQ multiplex PCR; in TCRdb, only in-frame clones are kept and a portion is missing. The sample lists around 18,000 clones, 70% occurring once. The sequencing used CD4+ T cells from blood, collected before the fourth cycle of nivolumab. The receptors were sampled from a human donor with classical Hodgkin lymphoma.

The CDR3 loop is CASSEQAMTYEQYF. CDR3 DNA: TGTGCCAGCAGTGAACAGGCCATGACCTACGAGCAGTACTTC. V is TRBV2 and J is TRBJ2-7; D not resolved. V was shortened by 2 bases and J by 2 bases, with 10 bases between the two germline ends. The CDR3 spans 14 residues. CDR1 and CDR2 (germline): SNHLY, FYNNEI.

Only one count was recorded for this clone. This chain links TRBV7-2 with TRBJ2-7; D remains unclear. Trimming stripped 5 bases from V and 0 bases from J, with 11 bases between. Per germline, CDR1 SGHTA and CDR2 FQGNSA. The CDR3 sequence is 14 residues long. The CDR3 here is CASSTTFSSYEQYF. Here the CDR3 DNA reads TGTGCCAGCAGCACAACCTTCAGCTCCTACGAGCAGTACTTC.

This sequence joins TRBV28 and TRBJ1-2; 7 bases are a match to TRBD1. The junction had 12 bases not matched to a gene; V was cut back by 8 bases and J by 6 bases. Germline loops: CDR1 MDHEN, CDR2 SYDVKM. The CDR3 has 14 residues. CDR3 coding DNA: TGTGCCAGCCGCGGTAGGGGGCGCGAAGATGGCTACACCTTC. Encoded protein: CASRGRGREDGYTF.

This chain connects TRBV9 to TRBJ2-5, with 10 bases lining up with TRBD1. This CDR3 is 16 amino acids long. Germline values: CDR1 SGDLS, CDR2 YYNGEE. Unmatched junction bases numbered 11, after V lost 4 bases and J lost 5 bases. The CDR3 DNA reads TGTGCCAGCAGCTCCACCGGGACAGGGGTAGGGGAGACCCAGTACTTC. Protein product: CASSSTGTGVGETQYF.

The J gene is TRBJ2-3, the V gene TRBV7-3; TRBD1 might be the D (5 bases). V was shortened by 1 base and J by 2 bases, with 7 bases between the two germline ends. This CDR3 is 14 amino acids long. Per the germline V gene, CDR1 is SGHTA and CDR2 is FQGTGA. The CDR3 DNA sequence: TGTGCCAGCAGCTTAAGGGGCGTCACAGATACGCAGTATTTT. The encoded protein is CASSLRGVTDTQYF.

This clone appeared once. The V call is TRBV6-4, the J call TRBJ2-1; TRBD2 aligns across 9 bases. There are 15 residues in the CDR3. The ends lost 4 bases at V and 5 bases at J; junction bases unmatched: 6. Germline V lookup: CDR1 MRHNA, CDR2 SNTAGT. CDR3 bases: TGTGCCAGCAGTGTAGGGGCTAGCGGGAACAATGAGCAGTTCTTC. This translates into CASSVGASGNNEQFF.

The J gene is TRBJ1-2, the V gene TRBV25-1, with unresolved D. The germline gives CDR1 MGHDK, CDR2 SYGVNS. The CDR3 length is 12 residues. The V end lost 2 bases, the J end lost 5 bases, and 6 bases lay between the germline ends. The DNA for the CDR3 is TGTGCCAGCAGTGAACAGGAGTATGGCTACACCTTC. Translating it yields CASSEQEYGYTF.

J is TRBJ2-7 and V is TRBV5-4; 8 bases are a match to TRBD1. The germline CDR1 and CDR2 sequences are SGHNT and YYREEE (reference sequence). The J segment lost 3 bases and the V segment lost 5 bases, leaving 13 bases of the junction unmatched. CDR3 length: 16 residues. The CDR3 DNA reads as TGTGCCAGCAGTCCTGCCACCGGACAGGGTCTCTACGAGCAGTACTTC. The encoded protein is CASSPATGQGLYEQYF. The whole variable domain, remainder taken from reference TRBV5-4 and TRBJ2-7, is ETGVTQSPTHLIKTRGQQVTLRCSSQSGHNTVSWYQQALGQGPQFIFQYYREEENGRGNFPPRFSGLQFPNYSSELNVNALELDDSALYLCASSPATGQGLYEQYFGPGTRLTVT.

The chain has TRBV10-3 and TRBJ2-2; 7 bases are a match to TRBD1. The CDR3 has 13 amino acids. Germline-derived CDR1 and CDR2 are ENHRY and SYGVKD. J was trimmed by 5 bases and V by 6 bases; bases with no gene match: 3. CDR3 sequence reads: CAIRVTGTGELFF. In DNA form, the CDR3 reads TGTGCCATCAGAGTGACAGGGACCGGGGAGCTGTTTTTT.

CDR3 nucleotides: TGTGCCAGCAGCGTTTCTTCGAACACTGAAGCTTTCTTT. It specifies CASSVSSNTEAFF. J is TRBJ1-1 and V is TRBV9; D gene uncertain. The germline V and J ends were trimmed by 2 bases and 1 base, with 6 bases remaining between them. CDR1 SGDLS and CDR2 YYNGEE come from the germline V gene. The CDR3 runs 13 residues.

This clone was found a few times. The rearrangement links TRBV25-1 to TRBJ2-1, with 11 bases that match TRBD2. CDR1 and CDR2 from the germline V gene are MGHDK and SYGVNS. This CDR3 is built from 15 residues. The V segment lost 4 bases and the J segment 9 bases; nucleotides outside the gene matches: 8. The CDR3 sequence: CASSVGSGRAVEQFF. CDR3 DNA: TGTGCCAGCAGTGTGGGTAGCGGGAGGGCCGTTGAGCAGTTCTTC.

The chain links TRBV5-8 to TRBJ2-3; D perhaps matches TRBD2 (6 bases). This CDR3 comprises 17 residues. CDR1 and CDR2 (germline): SGHTS, YDEGEE. V was cut by 2 bases and J by 5 bases, with 21 bases left in between. CDR3 nucleotide sequence: TGTGCCAGCAGCTTCAGATTAGCGGTCAAGATACTAGATACGCAGTATTTT. Translation: CASSFRLAVKILDTQYF.

V and J are TRBV2 and TRBJ2-7; 8 bases are shared with TRBD1. The CDR3 runs to 14 residues. Germline V lookup: CDR1 SNHLY, CDR2 FYNNEI. V was clipped by 6 bases and J by 6 bases; unmatched bases: 10. This CDR3 reads CASSWDRSYSEQYF. The CDR3 DNA sequence: TGTGCCAGCAGCTGGGACAGGTCATATTCCGAGCAGTACTTC.

Written as DNA, the CDR3 is TGCGCCAGCAGCCAAAATCCAGGCCCGAACACTGAAGCTTTCTTT. This translates into CASSQNPGPNTEAFF. V and J are TRBV4-3 and TRBJ1-1; D is ambiguous. The CDR3 runs to 15 residues. The germline CDR1 and CDR2 sequences are LGHNA and YSLEER. V dropped 2 bases and J dropped 1 base, with 11 bases sitting between them.

This clone was detected a few times. The chain links TRBV2 to TRBJ1-3; a weak D match, TRBD1 (6 bases). Trimming pared 3 bases from V and 0 bases from J, leaving 9 bases between. The CDR3 runs 15 residues. Germline loops: CDR1 SNHLY, CDR2 FYNNEI. The CDR3 reads CASSDRGSSGNTIYF. CDR3 coding DNA: TGTGCCAGCAGTGATAGGGGGAGCTCTGGAAACACCATATATTTT.

The chain recombines TRBV18 with TRBJ1-2; possibly TRBD1 for D (5 bases). Germline CDR1 is KGHSH and CDR2 is LQKENI. The CDR3 is made up of 15 amino acids. V lost 2 bases and J lost 4, with 14 bases in between. The CDR3 reads CASSPTRAGPYGYTF. CDR3 nucleotide sequence: TGTGCCAGCTCACCAACCCGCGCAGGGCCCTATGGCTACACCTTC.

CDR3 nucleotide sequence: TGCGCCAGCAGCCAACGGATCTCTGGAAACACCATATATTTT. The encoded protein is CASSQRISGNTIYF. V gene TRBV4-1 combines with J gene TRBJ1-3; D remains ambiguous. Trimming removed 2 bases at V and 0 bases at J, with 5 bases between. This CDR3 spans 14 amino acids. Germline V gene sequence: CDR1 MGHRA, CDR2 YSYEKL.

This chain connects TRBV19 to TRBJ2-1; D perhaps matches TRBD1 (5 bases). V dropped 5 bases and J dropped 2 bases, with 16 bases sitting between them. Germline CDR1 LNHDA, CDR2 SQIVND (reference sequence). This CDR3 region has 16 residues. The CDR3, as DNA: TGTGCCAGTAGTCGGACCCCCACAGGAGCCTACAATGAGCAGTTCTTC. It codes for CASSRTPTGAYNEQFF.

The chain is built from TRBV7-3 and TRBJ1-2; D may be TRBD1 (6 bases). V dropped 5 bases and J dropped 8 bases, with 15 bases sitting between them. The germline CDR1 and CDR2 sequences are SGHTA and FQGTGA. The CDR3 extends over 13 amino acids. Here the CDR3 DNA reads TGTGCCAGCAGCGATCAACAGGGATACGGCTACACCTTC. Translation gives CASSDQQGYGYTF.